These T cell receptor beta chains were read from a single sample in a study of blood T cell repertoires in COVID-19. This table comes from immunoSEQ multiplex PCR, and its TCRdb copy is limited to in-frame clones, with some not included. The profile covers 200,000 to 250,000 clones, with 70% to 90% appearing a single time and over 9.5% taken by the ten largest. Sample: peripheral blood. These receptor sequences come from a woman younger than 30 who had recovered from COVID-19. The CDR3 runs from the conserved cysteine through the conserved F or W. Fields, in order: clone size, J gene, V gene, D gene, CDR3 DNA, CDR3 protein. D genes are given only for firm matches. For some rows the clone size is stated as once, few or many, or as a class when expanded; others skip it.

size: NA; J: TRBJ1-2; V: TRBV6-5; D: NA; DNA: TGTGCCAGCACCTCAGCTAACTATGGCTACACCTTC; CDR3: CASTSANYGYTF
size: NA; J: TRBJ1-2; V: TRBV11-2; D: TRBD1; DNA: TGTGCCAGCAGACTCGGGACAGGACTTCGTTATGGCTACACCTTC; CDR3: CASRLGTGLRYGYTF
size: NA; J: TRBJ2-1; V: TRBV5-6; D: NA; DNA: TGTGCCAGCAGCTTTCGGGAGTCATATGAGCAGTTCTTC; CDR3: CASSFRESYEQFF
size: NA; J: TRBJ2-7; V: TRBV13; D: TRBD2; DNA: TGTGCCAGCAGCCTGGGGACTAGCGGGAGTAGGTACGAGCAGTACTTC; CDR3: CASSLGTSGSRYEQYF
size: NA; J: TRBJ2-5; V: TRBV6-2/TRBV6-3; D: NA; DNA: TGTGCCAGCAGTCATCTAGTTGGACAACAAGAGACCCAGTACTTC; CDR3: CASSHLVGQQETQYF
size: NA; J: TRBJ2-7; V: TRBV6-5; D: NA; DNA: TGTGCCACCGTACCGGGACATTTCCAGGAGCAGTACTTC; CDR3: CATVPGHFQEQYF
size: NA; J: TRBJ2-7; V: TRBV27; D: NA; DNA: TGTGCCAGCACCGGGACGGGGGACGAGCAGTACTTC; CDR3: CASTGTGDEQYF
size: NA; J: TRBJ2-1; V: TRBV5-1; D: TRBD2; DNA: TGCGCCAGCAGCTTGCTAGCGGGAGGGCCAGGGACCTACAATGAGCAGTTCTTC; CDR3: CASSLLAGGPGTYNEQFF
size: NA; J: TRBJ1-5; V: TRBV19; D: TRBD1; DNA: TGTGCCAGTAGCCTACAGGGGGGGGGTCAGCCCCAGCATTTT; CDR3: CASSLQGGGQPQHF
size: NA; J: TRBJ2-7; V: TRBV6-6; D: TRBD2; DNA: TGTGCCAGCAGTCCGGGACTAGCGTTTTACGAGCAGTACTTC; CDR3: CASSPGLAFYEQYF
size: NA; J: TRBJ1-2; V: TRBV28; D: TRBD1; DNA: TGTGCCAGCAGACTGCTAAGGGGGCGTGGCTACACCTTC; CDR3: CASRLLRGRGYTF
size: once; J: TRBJ2-7; V: TRBV7-2; D: NA; DNA: TGTGCCAGCGAGTCGGGTTTCTCCTACGAGCAGTACTTC; CDR3: CASESGFSYEQYF
size: NA; J: TRBJ1-1; V: TRBV13; D: TRBD1; DNA: TGTGCCAGCAGACCCGGGACAGGGTCGGGCACTGAAGCTTTCTTT; CDR3: CASRPGTGSGTEAFF
size: NA; J: TRBJ2-1; V: TRBV2; D: TRBD2; DNA: TGTGCCAGCAGGACAGACCATGTAGCGGGTCCCTACAATGAGCAGTTCTTC; CDR3: CASRTDHVAGPYNEQFF
size: NA; J: TRBJ2-7; V: TRBV27; D: TRBD2; DNA: TGTGCCAGCAGTCCTCGACTAGCGGGAGCGTCCGAGCAGTACTTC; CDR3: CASSPRLAGASEQYF
size: NA; J: TRBJ1-2; V: TRBV6-5; D: NA; DNA: TGTGCCAGCAGTAGCTCGCAAGGGGTCGGGGGCTACACCTTC; CDR3: CASSSSQGVGGYTF
size: NA; J: TRBJ2-7; V: TRBV7-9; D: NA; DNA: TGTGCCAGCAGCGAACGCGGACTGACGGAAAACGAGCAGTACTTC; CDR3: CASSERGLTENEQYF
size: many; J: TRBJ2-1; V: TRBV5-1; D: TRBD1; DNA: TGCGCCAGCAGCTTGGGGACAGGCGCCAATGAGCAGTTCTTC; CDR3: CASSLGTGANEQFF
size: few; J: TRBJ2-1; V: TRBV7-6; D: TRBD2; DNA: TGTGCCAGCAGCTCCCGCCCCAGCGGGAGGGGAGGAAATGAGCAGTTCTTC; CDR3: CASSSRPSGRGGNEQFF
size: NA; J: TRBJ1-4; V: TRBV2; D: NA; DNA: TGTGCCAGCAGTCATCAAGGACAGCCTAATGAAAAACTGTTTTTT; CDR3: CASSHQGQPNEKLFF
size: few; J: TRBJ2-1; V: TRBV24-1; D: TRBD2; DNA: TGTGCCACCAGCGAAAGTTTTTCGACTAGCGGCGATGAGCAGTTCTTC; CDR3: CATSESFSTSGDEQFF
size: once; J: TRBJ1-1; V: TRBV7-9; D: NA; DNA: TGTGCCAGCAGCTTAGGATCCCGACACGGGAACACTGAAGCTTTCTTT; CDR3: CASSLGSRHGNTEAFF
size: NA; J: TRBJ1-1; V: TRBV19; D: TRBD1; DNA: TGTGCCAGTACCTCCCCGGGACAGATGAACACTGAAGCTTTCTTT; CDR3: CASTSPGQMNTEAFF
size: few; J: TRBJ1-5; V: TRBV4-1; D: NA; DNA: TGCGCCAGCAGCCAAGATCTACGGGGTTATAGCAATCAGCCCCAGCATTTT; CDR3: CASSQDLRGYSNQPQHF